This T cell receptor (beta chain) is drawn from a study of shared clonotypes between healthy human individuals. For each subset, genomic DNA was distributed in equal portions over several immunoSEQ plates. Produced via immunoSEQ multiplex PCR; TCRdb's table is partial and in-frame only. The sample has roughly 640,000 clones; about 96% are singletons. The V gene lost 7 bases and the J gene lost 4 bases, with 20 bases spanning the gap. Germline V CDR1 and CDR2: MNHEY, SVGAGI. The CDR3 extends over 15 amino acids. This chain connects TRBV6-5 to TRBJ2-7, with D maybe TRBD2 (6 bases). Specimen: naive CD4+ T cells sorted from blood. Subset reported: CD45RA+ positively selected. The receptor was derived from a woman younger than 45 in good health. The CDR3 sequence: CASIPGGSGKYEQYF. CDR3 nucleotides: TGTGCCAGCATCCCTGGGGGGTCGGGCAAGTACGAGCAGTACTTC.